This TCR beta chain derives from a study of CD8+ T cells in alopecia areata. TCR sequencing used cDNA made by reverse transcription of extracted RNA. Generated by immunoSEQ multiplex PCR, the TCRdb table keeps only in-frame clones and is missing some. The data show about 180,000 clones, with about 60% seen just once and roughly 14% held by the top ten. J lost 8 bases, V lost 3 bases, and 7 bases had no gene match. The CDR3 runs 15 residues. Looked up from germline, CDR1 is KGHSH and CDR2 is LQKENI. This clone has a handful of counts. Its specificity is unknown. The authors sorted CD4+ and CD8+ T cells from PBMCs. Regarding the study as a whole: Greater clonality was observed in lesional scalp samples, especially alopecia totalis/universalis, versus normal scalp.

This specimen was CD4+ T cells sorted from blood, taken at week 0. The receptor was isolated from a human donor with alopecia areata. The genes are TRBV18 and TRBJ1-6; 7 nucleotides align to TRBD1. The CDR3 coding sequence is TGTGCCAGCTCACCTCTGGGGACAGATGATTCACCCCTCCACTTT. It yields the protein CASSPLGTDDSPLHF.